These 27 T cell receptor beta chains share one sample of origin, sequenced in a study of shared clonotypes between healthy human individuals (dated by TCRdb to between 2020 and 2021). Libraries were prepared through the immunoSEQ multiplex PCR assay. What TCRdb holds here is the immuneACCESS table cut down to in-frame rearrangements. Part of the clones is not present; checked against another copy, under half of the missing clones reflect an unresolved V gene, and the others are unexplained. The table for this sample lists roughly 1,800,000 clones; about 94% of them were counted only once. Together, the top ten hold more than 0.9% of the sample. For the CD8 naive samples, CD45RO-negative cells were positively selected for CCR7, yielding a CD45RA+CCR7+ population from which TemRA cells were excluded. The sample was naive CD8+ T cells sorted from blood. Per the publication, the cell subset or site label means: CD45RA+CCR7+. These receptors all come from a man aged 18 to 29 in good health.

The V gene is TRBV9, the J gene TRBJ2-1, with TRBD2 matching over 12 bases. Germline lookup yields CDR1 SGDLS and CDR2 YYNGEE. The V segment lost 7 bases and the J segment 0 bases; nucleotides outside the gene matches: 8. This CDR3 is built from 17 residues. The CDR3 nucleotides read TGTGCCAGCTGGGGGCTAGCGGGAGGGAGCTCCTACAATGAGCAGTTCTTC. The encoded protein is CASWGLAGGSSYNEQFF.

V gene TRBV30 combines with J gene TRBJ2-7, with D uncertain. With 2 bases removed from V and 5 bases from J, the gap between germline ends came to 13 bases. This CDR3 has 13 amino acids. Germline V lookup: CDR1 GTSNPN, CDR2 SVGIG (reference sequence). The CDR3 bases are TGTGCCTGGAGTACACTCGGTCACGACGAGCAGTACTTC. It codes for CAWSTLGHDEQYF.

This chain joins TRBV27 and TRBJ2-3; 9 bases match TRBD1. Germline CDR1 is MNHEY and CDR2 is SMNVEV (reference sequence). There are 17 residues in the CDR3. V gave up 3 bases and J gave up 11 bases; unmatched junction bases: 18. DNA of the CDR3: TGTGCCAGCAGTTTGCTCACGGACAGGGGTGCGCAAAATAGGCAGTATTTT. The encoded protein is CASSLLTDRGAQNRQYF.

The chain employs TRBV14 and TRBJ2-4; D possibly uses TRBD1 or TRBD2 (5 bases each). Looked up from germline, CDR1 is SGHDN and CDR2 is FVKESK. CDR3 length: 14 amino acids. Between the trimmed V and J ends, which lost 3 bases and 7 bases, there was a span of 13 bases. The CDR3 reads CASSHQGELNIQYF. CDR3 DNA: TGTGCCAGCAGCCATCAGGGAGAATTGAACATTCAGTACTTC.

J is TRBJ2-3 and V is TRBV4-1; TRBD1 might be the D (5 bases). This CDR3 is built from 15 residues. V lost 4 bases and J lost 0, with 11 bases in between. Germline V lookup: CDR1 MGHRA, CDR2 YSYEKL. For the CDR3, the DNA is TGCGCCAGCAGCCCGGGCCCAGGGAGCACAGATACGCAGTATTTT. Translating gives CASSPGPGSTDTQYF.

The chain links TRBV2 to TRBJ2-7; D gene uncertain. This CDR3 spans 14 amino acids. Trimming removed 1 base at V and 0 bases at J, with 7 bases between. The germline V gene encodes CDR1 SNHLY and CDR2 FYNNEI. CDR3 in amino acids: CASSEEEYSYEQYF. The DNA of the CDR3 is TGTGCCAGCAGTGAAGAGGAGTACTCCTACGAGCAGTACTTC.

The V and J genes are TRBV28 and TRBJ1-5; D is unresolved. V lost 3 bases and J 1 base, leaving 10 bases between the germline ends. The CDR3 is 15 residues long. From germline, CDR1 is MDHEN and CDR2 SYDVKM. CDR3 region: CASSLSQFSNQPQHF. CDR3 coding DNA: TGTGCCAGCAGTTTGTCCCAGTTCAGCAATCAGCCCCAGCATTTT.

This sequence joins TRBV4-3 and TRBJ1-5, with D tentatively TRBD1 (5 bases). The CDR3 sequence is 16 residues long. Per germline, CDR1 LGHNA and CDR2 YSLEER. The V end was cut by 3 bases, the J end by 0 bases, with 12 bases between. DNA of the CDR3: TGCGCCAGCAGCCAGGGCCCCGGGGGTAGCAATCAGCCCCAGCATTTT. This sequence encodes CASSQGPGGSNQPQHF.

Here the CDR3 DNA reads TGTGCCAGCAGCATTCTCTGGAGTAGCACAGATACGCAGTATTTT. Residues: CASSILWSSTDTQYF. The V gene is TRBV21-1, the J gene TRBJ2-3; the table's D call, TRBD2, was not checked against the DNA. TRBV21-1 is a recognized pseudogene. CDR3 size: 15 residues.

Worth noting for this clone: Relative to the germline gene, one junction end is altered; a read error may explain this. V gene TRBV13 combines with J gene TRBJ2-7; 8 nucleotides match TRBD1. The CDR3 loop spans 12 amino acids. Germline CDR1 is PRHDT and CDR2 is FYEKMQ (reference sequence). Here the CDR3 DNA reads TGTGCCAGCAGCCCCATAGGGACAGGCGCTACTTTC. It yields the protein CASSPIGTGATF. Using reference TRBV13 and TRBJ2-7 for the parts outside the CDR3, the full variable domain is AAGVIQSPRHLIKEKRETATLKCYPIPRHDTVYWYQQGPGQDPQFLISFYEKMQSDKGSIPDRFSAQQFSDYHSELNMSSLELGDSALYFCASSPIGTGATFGPGTRLTVT.

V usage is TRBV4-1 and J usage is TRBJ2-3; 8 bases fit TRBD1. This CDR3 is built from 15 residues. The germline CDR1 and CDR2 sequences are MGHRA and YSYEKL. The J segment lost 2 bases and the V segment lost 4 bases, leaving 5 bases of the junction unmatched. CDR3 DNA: TGCGCCAGCAGCCGCGGGACAGGCTACACAGATACGCAGTATTTT. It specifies CASSRGTGYTDTQYF.

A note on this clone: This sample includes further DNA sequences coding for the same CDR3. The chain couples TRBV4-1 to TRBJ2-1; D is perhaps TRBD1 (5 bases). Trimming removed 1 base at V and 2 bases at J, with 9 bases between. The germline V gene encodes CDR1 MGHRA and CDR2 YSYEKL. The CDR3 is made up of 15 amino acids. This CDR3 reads CASSQVQGTYNEQFF. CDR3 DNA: TGCGCCAGCAGCCAAGTTCAGGGAACCTACAATGAGCAGTTCTTC.

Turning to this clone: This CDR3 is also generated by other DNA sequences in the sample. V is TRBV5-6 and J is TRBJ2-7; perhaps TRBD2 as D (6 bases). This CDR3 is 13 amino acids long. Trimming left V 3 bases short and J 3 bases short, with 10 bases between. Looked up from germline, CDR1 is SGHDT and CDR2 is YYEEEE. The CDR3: CASSSGGGYEQYF. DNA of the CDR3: TGTGCCAGCAGCTCCGGGGGTGGCTACGAGCAGTACTTC.

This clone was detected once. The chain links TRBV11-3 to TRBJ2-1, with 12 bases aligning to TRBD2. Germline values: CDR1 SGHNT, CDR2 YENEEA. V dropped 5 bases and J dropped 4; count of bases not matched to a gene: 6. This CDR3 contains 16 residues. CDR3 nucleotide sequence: TGTGCCAGCAGCCCCACTAGCGGGGGGACTTACAATGAGCAGTTCTTC. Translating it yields CASSPTSGGTYNEQFF.

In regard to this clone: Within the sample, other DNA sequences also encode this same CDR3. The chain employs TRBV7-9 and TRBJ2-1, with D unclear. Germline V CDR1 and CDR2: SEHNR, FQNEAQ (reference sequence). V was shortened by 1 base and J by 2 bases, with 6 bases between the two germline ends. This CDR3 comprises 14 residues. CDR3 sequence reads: CASSLGSPYNEQFF. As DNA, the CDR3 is TGTGCCAGCAGCTTAGGAAGCCCCTACAATGAGCAGTTCTTC.

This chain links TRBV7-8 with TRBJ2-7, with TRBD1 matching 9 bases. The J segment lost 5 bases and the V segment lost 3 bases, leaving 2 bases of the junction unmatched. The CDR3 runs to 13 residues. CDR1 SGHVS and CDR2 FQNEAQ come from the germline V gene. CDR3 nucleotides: TGTGCCAGCAGCTTCGGACAGGGGCACGAGCAGTACTTC. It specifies CASSFGQGHEQYF.

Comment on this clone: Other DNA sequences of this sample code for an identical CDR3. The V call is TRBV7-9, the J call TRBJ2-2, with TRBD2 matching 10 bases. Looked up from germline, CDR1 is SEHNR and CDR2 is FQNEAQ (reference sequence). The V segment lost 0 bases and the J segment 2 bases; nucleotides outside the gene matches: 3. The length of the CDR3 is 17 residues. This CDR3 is CASSLALAGANTGELFF. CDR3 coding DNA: TGTGCCAGCAGCTTAGCCCTAGCGGGAGCTAACACCGGGGAGCTGTTTTTT.

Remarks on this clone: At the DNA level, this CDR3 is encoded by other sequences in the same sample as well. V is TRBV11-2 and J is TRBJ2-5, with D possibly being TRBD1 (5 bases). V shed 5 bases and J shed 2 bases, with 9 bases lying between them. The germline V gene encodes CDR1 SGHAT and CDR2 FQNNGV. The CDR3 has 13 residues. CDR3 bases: TGTGCCAGCAGCCGACAGCCACAAGAGACCCAGTACTTC. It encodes CASSRQPQETQYF.

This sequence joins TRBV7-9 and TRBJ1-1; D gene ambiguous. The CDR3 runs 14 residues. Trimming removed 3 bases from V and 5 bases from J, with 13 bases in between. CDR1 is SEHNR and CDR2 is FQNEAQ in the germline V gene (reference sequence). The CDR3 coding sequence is TGTGCCAGCAGCTTCACCCTTACTGGGACTGAAGCTTTCTTT. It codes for CASSFTLTGTEAFF.

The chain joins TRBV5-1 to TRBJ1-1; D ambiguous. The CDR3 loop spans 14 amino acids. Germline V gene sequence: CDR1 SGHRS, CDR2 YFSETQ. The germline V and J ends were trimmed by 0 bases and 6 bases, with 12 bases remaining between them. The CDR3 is CASSLAFLGAEAFF. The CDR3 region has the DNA TGCGCCAGCAGCTTGGCCTTTCTTGGGGCTGAAGCTTTCTTT.

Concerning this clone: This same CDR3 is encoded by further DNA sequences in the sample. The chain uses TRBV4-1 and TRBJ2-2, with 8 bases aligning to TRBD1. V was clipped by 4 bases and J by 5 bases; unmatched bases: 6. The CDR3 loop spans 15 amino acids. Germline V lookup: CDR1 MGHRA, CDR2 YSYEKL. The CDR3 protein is CASSPRQGWTGELFF. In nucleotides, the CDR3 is TGCGCCAGCAGCCCCCGACAGGGGTGGACCGGGGAGCTGTTTTTT.

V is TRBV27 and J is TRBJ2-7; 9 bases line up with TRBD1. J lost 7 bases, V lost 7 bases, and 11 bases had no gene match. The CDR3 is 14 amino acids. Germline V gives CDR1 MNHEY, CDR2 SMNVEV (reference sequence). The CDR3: CASKGTGIADEQYF. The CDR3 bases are TGTGCCAGCAAGGGGACAGGGATAGCGGATGAGCAGTACTTC.

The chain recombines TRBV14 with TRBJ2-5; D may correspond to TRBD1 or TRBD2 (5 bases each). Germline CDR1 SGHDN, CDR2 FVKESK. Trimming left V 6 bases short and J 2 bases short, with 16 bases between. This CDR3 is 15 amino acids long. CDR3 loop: CASSFRWDGQETQYF. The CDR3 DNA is TGTGCCAGCAGTTTCCGCTGGGACGGACAAGAGACCCAGTACTTC. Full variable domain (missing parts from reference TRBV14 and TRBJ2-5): EAGVTQFPSHSVIEKGQTVTLRCDPISGHDNLYWYRRVMGKEIKFLLHFVKESKQDESGMPNNRFLAERTGGTYSTLKVQPAELEDSGVYFCASSFRWDGQETQYFGPGTRLLVL.

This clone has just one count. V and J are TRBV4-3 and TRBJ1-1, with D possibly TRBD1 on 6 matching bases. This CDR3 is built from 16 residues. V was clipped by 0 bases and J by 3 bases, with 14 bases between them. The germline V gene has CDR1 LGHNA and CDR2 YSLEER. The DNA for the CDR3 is TGCGCCAGCAGCCAAGATCTGGAGGGGGTCTACACTGAAGCTTTCTTT. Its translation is CASSQDLEGVYTEAFF.

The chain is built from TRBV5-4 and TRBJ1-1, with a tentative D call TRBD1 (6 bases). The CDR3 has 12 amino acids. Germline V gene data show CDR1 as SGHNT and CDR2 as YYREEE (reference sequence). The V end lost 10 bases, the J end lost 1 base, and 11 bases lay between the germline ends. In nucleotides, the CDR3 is TGTGCCTCAGGGGAGGGGAACACTGAAGCTTTCTTT. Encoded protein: CASGEGNTEAFF.

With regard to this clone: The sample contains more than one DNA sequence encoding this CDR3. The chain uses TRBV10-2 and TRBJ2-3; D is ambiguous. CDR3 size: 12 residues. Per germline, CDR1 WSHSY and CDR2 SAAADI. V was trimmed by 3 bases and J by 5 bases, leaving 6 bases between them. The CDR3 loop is CASSEIRDTQYF. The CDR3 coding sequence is TGCGCCAGCAGTGAAATCAGAGATACGCAGTATTTT.

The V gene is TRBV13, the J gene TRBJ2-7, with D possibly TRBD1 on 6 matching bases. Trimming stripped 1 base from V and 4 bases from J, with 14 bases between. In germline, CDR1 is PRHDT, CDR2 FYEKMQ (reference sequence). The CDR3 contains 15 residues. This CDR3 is CASSLARDTGYEQYF. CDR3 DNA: TGTGCCAGCAGCTTAGCCAGGGACACGGGATACGAGCAGTACTTC.